This entry is about one T cell receptor beta chain. Its recognized antigen is unknown. Base quality data are lacking; no much larger clone is found one base away. This record belongs to a study of T cells in Graves' hyperthyroidism and ophthalmopathy (dated by TCRdb to the late 2010s). Context from the whole study: Peripheral blood samples were taken at initial diagnosis, before any treatment was given. Prospective prediction of ophthalmopathy was tested in an independent validation cohort of fewer than 20 hyperthyroidism patients and 17 patients who later progressed to ophthalmopathy. The roughly 99 discovery patients were divided at random into training and test sets in a 7:3 ratio. After blood sampling, hyperthyroidism patients were treated with methimazole at a starting dose of 30 mg daily, and ophthalmopathy patients were treated with high-dose intravenous methylprednisolone. The paper reports TCR Vbeta CDR3 sequencing of some 140 peripheral blood samples: 43 ophthalmopathy, under 85 hyperthyroidism and around 17 progressor patients. To identify distinguishing TCR V-J signatures, a discovery cohort of 90 to 100 patients was used, comprising 40 to 45 with Graves' ophthalmopathy and some 60 with stable Graves' hyperthyroidism. The study also compared thyroid tissue and blood T-cell repertoires from over 5 Graves' hyperthyroidism patients.

Stable Graves' hyperthyroidism was defined as no progression to ophthalmopathy during 18 months of follow-up. Hyperthyroidism patients were newly diagnosed, with disease duration under 2 months, and aged 18 to 65 years. Any patient with an uncontrolled infection, another autoimmune disease, pregnancy or lactation was excluded. Diagnoses relied on clinical symptoms, serum thyroxine and TRAb, thyroid ultrasound and orbital computed tomography. PBMCs were separated from 8 to 10 ml of fresh peripheral blood using Ficoll-Paque density gradient centrifugation. Total RNA was extracted using Trizol reagent, and RNA quality was assessed on an Agilent 2100 Bioanalyzer. TCR beta CDR3 regions were amplified from RNA transcripts. For the first round of RT-PCR on the TCR CDR3, the HTBI primer set was used together with the Qiagen OneStep RT-PCR kit. Libraries were constructed in a second round of multiplex PCR, after which size selection and purification were carried out. Libraries were sequenced paired-end with 100 bp reads on an Illumina HiSeq2000. Per the original workflow: Raw data were processed with SOAPnuke, discarding reads with adapters, uncalled bases, mean Phred below 15, or no exact constant-primer or identifier match. COPE v1.2.5 was used to merge high-quality paired reads, and clonotypes were defined as unique nucleotide sequences. Clonotypes were aligned to IMGT TRBV, TRBD and TRBJ reference segments using MiTCR v1.1. Only V-J combinations with frequency above 0.0001, covering 99% to 99.2% of repertoires, were analysed. The TCS score was defined as F50 (clonal expansion) divided by E x V (chaos), with BLOSUM62-based TCRdist calculated between CDR3 peptides within each V-J. Welch's t-statistics and random forest reduced around 510 V-J features to 10 to 15, which were used in a naive Bayes classifier (R e1071). Through fastp at Q25 and MiXCR, TCRdb rebuilt clones from the public reads, retaining in-frame beta chains. Merged by CDR3 protein, the rows form single entries marked with the most common genes and DNA. The V and J calls, along with clone size, are taken from TCRdb and not from the paper's own processing. The sample table contains under 450,000 distinct CDR3 sequences; only one count was recorded for 15% to 19% of them. The ten top clones hold approximately 7.5% of the sample.

Overall results and qualifications from the work: During validation, the model predicted progression to ophthalmopathy a median of roughly six months ahead of onset, with roughly 65% sensitivity and roughly 72% specificity. Ophthalmopathy was separated from stable hyperthyroidism by a 13 V-J signature model, with approximately 86% sensitivity and roughly 81% specificity obtained in cross-validation and 80%/75% obtained in testing. Sample size was not statistically predetermined, and investigators were not blinded to group allocation. Blood samples also contained most of the expanded thyroid clonotypes (frequency above 0.001), which suggests that blood repertoires may reflect thyroid immune responses.

Sequenced sample: blood. This sequence was found in a woman aged 18-30 years with Graves' hyperthyroidism.

This receptor carries the CDR3 CASSFGQGFPYGYTF. The nucleotide sequence reads TGTGCCAGCAGCTTTGGTCAGGGGTTTCCCTATGGCTACACCTTC. The sequence links TRBV6-1 to TRBJ1-2; a tentative D match to TRBD1 spans 6 bases. V gives up 6 bases and J gives up 4 bases, and the segment between their germline ends measures 18 bases. CDR1 and CDR2, looked up from the germline V gene, are MNHNS and SASEGT. Counted from cysteine to phenylalanine, this CDR3 has 15 amino acids. The retained sequence is limited to the CDR3, 45 bases, with the frame set at the first base.